The rows below give T cell receptor beta chains drawn from one sample of a study of vaccination effects on CD4 cells after COVID-19. The data were produced by immunoSEQ multiplex PCR, yet TCRdb's version contains in-frame clones alone and is incomplete. This sample yields roughly 41,000 clones, of which about two thirds are seen a single time; roughly 8% belongs to the top ten. These receptors' antigens are unknown. The material sequenced was CD4+ T cells from PBMCs cultured without peptide, taken after COVID-19 vaccination. Receptors originate from a human donor who received a COVID-19 vaccine. CDR3s include the opening cysteine and the closing phenylalanine or tryptophan. The order of the fields is V gene, J gene, D gene, clone size, CDR3 length, CDR3 DNA, CDR3 protein. A D gene is named only where the DNA matches it firmly. For some rows the clone size is stated as once, few or many, or as a class when expanded; others skip it.

v_gene: TRBV10-2
j_gene: TRBJ2-1
d_gene: TRBD1
abundance: few
len: 13
CDR3nt: TGCGCGAGGGGGCTGAGCTCCTACAATGAGCAGTTCTTC
CDR3aa: CARGLSSYNEQFF

v_gene: TRBV6-1
j_gene: TRBJ2-4
d_gene: TRBD2
abundance: -
len: 14
CDR3nt: TGTGCCAGCAGACCGGCGGGAGGGAACTACATTCAGTACTTC
CDR3aa: CASRPAGGNYIQYF

v_gene: TRBV29-1
j_gene: TRBJ2-7
d_gene: -
abundance: -
len: 12
CDR3nt: TGCAGCGTTCGACTGAGCTCCTACGAGCAGTACTTC
CDR3aa: CSVRLSSYEQYF

v_gene: TRBV10-3
j_gene: TRBJ1-1
d_gene: TRBD1
abundance: -
len: 13
CDR3nt: TGTGCCATCAGCCTCACAGGGGACACTGAAGCTTTCTTT
CDR3aa: CAISLTGDTEAFF

v_gene: TRBV5-6
j_gene: TRBJ2-7
d_gene: TRBD1
abundance: once
len: 15
CDR3nt: TGTGCCAGCAGCCTTCTTCAGGGGGTGGGATACGAGCAGTACTTC
CDR3aa: CASSLLQGVGYEQYF

v_gene: TRBV29-1
j_gene: TRBJ1-2
d_gene: -
abundance: -
len: 13
CDR3nt: TGCAGCGTCGAGGGGCAGGGAAGCTATGGCTACACCTTC
CDR3aa: CSVEGQGSYGYTF

v_gene: TRBV5-6
j_gene: TRBJ1-1
d_gene: -
abundance: once
len: 13
CDR3nt: TGTGCCAGCAGCTTGGGGTCCACGGCGCCAGCTTTCTTT
CDR3aa: CASSLGSTAPAFF

v_gene: TRBV7-9
j_gene: TRBJ2-1
d_gene: -
abundance: -
len: 14
CDR3nt: TGTGCCAGCAGCTTTGCCAGCTCCTACAATGAGCAGTTCTTC
CDR3aa: CASSFASSYNEQFF

v_gene: TRBV6-1
j_gene: TRBJ2-1
d_gene: -
abundance: -
len: 16
CDR3nt: TGTGCCAGCAGTGAAGACCAGGGGGGAGCCTACAATGAGCAGTTCTTC
CDR3aa: CASSEDQGGAYNEQFF

v_gene: TRBV5-6
j_gene: TRBJ1-5
d_gene: -
abundance: -
len: 15
CDR3nt: TGTGCCAGCAGCTTGGCTGAGATTGGCAATCAGCCCCAGCATTTT
CDR3aa: CASSLAEIGNQPQHF

v_gene: TRBV5-1
j_gene: TRBJ2-7
d_gene: TRBD2
abundance: -
len: 14
CDR3nt: TGCGCCAGCAGCTTGGCGGGACTAGTCTACGAGCAGTACTTC
CDR3aa: CASSLAGLVYEQYF

v_gene: TRBV18
j_gene: TRBJ2-1
d_gene: -
abundance: -
len: 15
CDR3nt: TGTGCCAGCTCACCGAGACTAGGGGAATACAATGAGCAGTTCTTC
CDR3aa: CASSPRLGEYNEQFF

v_gene: TRBV11-3
j_gene: TRBJ2-3
d_gene: TRBD2
abundance: -
len: 16
CDR3nt: TGTGCCAGCAGCACCCGTAGCGGGGACGGTCGAGATACGCAGTATTTT
CDR3aa: CASSTRSGDGRDTQYF

v_gene: TRBV7-9
j_gene: TRBJ1-1
d_gene: -
abundance: -
len: 15
CDR3nt: TGTGCCAGCAGCTTAGAGGGAACGGTGAACACTGAAGCTTTCTTT
CDR3aa: CASSLEGTVNTEAFF

v_gene: TRBV2
j_gene: TRBJ2-5
d_gene: TRBD1
abundance: -
len: 14
CDR3nt: TGTGCCACCCTTAGGGACAGGGGGATAGAGACCCAGTACTTC
CDR3aa: CATLRDRGIETQYF

v_gene: TRBV24-1
j_gene: TRBJ1-2
d_gene: TRBD1
abundance: -
len: 14
CDR3nt: TGTGCCACCAGTGACTCGGGACAGTTGGGAGGCTACACCTTC
CDR3aa: CATSDSGQLGGYTF

v_gene: TRBV6-1
j_gene: TRBJ2-7
d_gene: -
abundance: -
len: 15
CDR3nt: TGTGCCAGCAGTGAAAGGGCAGGGGATTACTACGAGCAGTACTTC
CDR3aa: CASSERAGDYYEQYF

v_gene: TRBV18
j_gene: TRBJ2-3
d_gene: TRBD2
abundance: -
len: 16
CDR3nt: TGTGCCAGCTCACCAAATCGGCTAGCGGACACAGATACGCAGTATTTT
CDR3aa: CASSPNRLADTDTQYF

v_gene: TRBV28
j_gene: TRBJ1-2
d_gene: -
abundance: once
len: 13
CDR3nt: TGTGCCAGCAGCCAGGGCTCAAACTATGGCTACACCTTC
CDR3aa: CASSQGSNYGYTF

v_gene: TRBV28
j_gene: TRBJ2-3
d_gene: -
abundance: -
len: 12
CDR3nt: TGTGCCAGCAGTCCCCGGGGGGATACGCAGTATTTT
CDR3aa: CASSPRGDTQYF

v_gene: TRBV11-2
j_gene: TRBJ1-6
d_gene: TRBD1
abundance: few
len: 14
CDR3nt: TGTGCCAGCAGCTTGGGACAGCGGGATTCACCCCTCCACTTT
CDR3aa: CASSLGQRDSPLHF

v_gene: TRBV2
j_gene: TRBJ2-7
d_gene: TRBD1
abundance: -
len: 14
CDR3nt: TGTGCCAGCAGCAAGGGACAGGGGGGCTACGAGCAGTACTTC
CDR3aa: CASSKGQGGYEQYF

v_gene: TRBV5-6
j_gene: TRBJ2-5
d_gene: -
abundance: -
len: 14
CDR3nt: TGTGCCAGCAGCTTGACGGGAATCCAAGAGACCCAGTACTTC
CDR3aa: CASSLTGIQETQYF

v_gene: TRBV5-6
j_gene: TRBJ1-1
d_gene: -
abundance: -
len: 13
CDR3nt: TGTGCCAGCAGCTTGCGTGGGGGCACTGAAGCTTTCTTT
CDR3aa: CASSLRGGTEAFF